The T cell receptor beta chain under discussion was sequenced for a study of CXCR3-negative and CXCR3-positive naive CD8 T cells (dated by TCRdb to between 2018 and 2021). Regarding the research as a whole: In total, about 150 million TRB reads were obtained, or roughly 1.5 +/- 0.3 million reads per library. The diversity and physicochemical repertoire analyses included about a dozen donors pooled from two independent experiments. Naive subsets from 5 donors and memory cells from 3 donors were included in the TRBV-TRBJ cluster analysis.

For every CD8+ T cell subset, under 350,000 cells were flow-sorted straight into RLT lysis buffer, and each subset was sorted in triplicate. Naive CD8+ T cells were defined stringently as CD45RO-CCR7+CD27+CD95- to exclude memory contaminants. Standard density gradient centrifugation was used to isolate peripheral blood mononuclear cells from buffy coats. A FACSAria III was used to flow-sort naive CXCR3-negative and CXCR3-positive CD8+ T cells. Total RNA was extracted from sorted cells with an RNeasy Mini Kit. Overall study results and their limits: Compared with CXCR3-negative naive cells, CXCR3-positive naive cells had TRB CDR3s with higher hydrophobicity (lower Kidera factor 4), lower energy, and higher strength and volume indices. Comparably high repertoire diversity was found in both naive subsets, whereas much lower repertoire diversity was found in memory CD8+ T cells. Freshly isolated PBMCs were used for most assays because CXCR3 expression went down partially after cryopreservation. Naive CXCR3-negative and CXCR3-positive cells from the same donor showed similar TRBV-TRBJ usage, whereas memory cells showed distinct patterns. Because surface CD5, which is linked to self-reactivity in mice, was comparable between the naive subsets, TCR interaction strength was also inferred from the physicochemical properties of TRB CDR3s.

The data were produced on a NextSeq 550. The Human TCR Profiling Kit (MiLaboratory) was used to make UMI-labeled 5' RACE TRB cDNA libraries. cDNA synthesis used the entire amount of extracted RNA, and PCR amplification then used the entire amount of cDNA produced. The libraries were made side by side, with each library going through the same number of PCR cycles. The study's processing was this. With a minimum of two reads required per UMI, MIGEC and MiXCR pulled out about 50,000 +/- 10,000 unique UMI-labeled TRB cDNA molecules from each library. Each library averaged 40,000 +/- 10,000 functional in-frame TRB CDR3 nucleotide clonotypes without stop codons. After downsampling to 5000 UMI-labeled TRB molecules per sample, diversity metrics such as normalized Shannon-Wiener and Chao1 were calculated in VDJtools. For the central five CDR3 residues, VDJtools calculated physicochemical properties weighted by clonotype size, namely interaction energy, strength, volume and Kidera factor 4. TCRdb reanalyzed the reads, keeping one entry per CDR3 protein sequence and omitting DNA. The V and J calls, along with clone size, are taken from TCRdb and not from the paper's own processing. The data table for this sample lists 69,000 or so distinct CDR3 sequences. The ten largest clones add up to about 1.5% of the sample.

On this clonotype itself: Its antigen is currently not known.

The CDR3 numbers 15 residues from cysteine through phenylalanine. There is no recorded DNA. CDR1 and CDR2 (SGDLS, YYNGEE) derive from the germline V gene. The rearrangement combines TRBV9 with TRBJ2-5; TCRdb lists TRBD2, though no DNA is available to test this call. This sequence was found in a human donor in good health. Some clones in this sample may be carry-over from other donors' samples. What was sequenced was naive CXCR3- CD8+ T cells from blood. Read against the paper, the sample's cell subset or site label means: CD45RO-CCR7+CD27+CD95- naive CD8+ T cells lacking CXCR3 (TNR3-). The CDR3 corresponds to CASANLAGGEETQYF.